This T cell receptor (beta chain) was identified during a study of blood T cell repertoires in COVID-19. The germline CDR1 and CDR2 sequences are KGHSH and LQKENI. This CDR3 has 15 amino acids. Trimming at V came to 3 bases and at J to 5 bases, leaving 6 bases not matched to a gene. The method was immunoSEQ multiplex PCR; TCRdb's version includes in-frame clones alone and lacks a portion of them. The sample holds about 140,000 clones, about 83% seen once. The clonotype was recovered from a human donor in a cohort sampled during active COVID-19. This chain joins TRBV18 and TRBJ1-2; 10 bases map to TRBD1. The sequenced sample was peripheral blood. CDR3 protein: CASSPPDRGLYGYTF. The DNA for the CDR3 is TGTGCCAGCTCACCTCCTGACAGGGGGCTATATGGCTACACCTTC.